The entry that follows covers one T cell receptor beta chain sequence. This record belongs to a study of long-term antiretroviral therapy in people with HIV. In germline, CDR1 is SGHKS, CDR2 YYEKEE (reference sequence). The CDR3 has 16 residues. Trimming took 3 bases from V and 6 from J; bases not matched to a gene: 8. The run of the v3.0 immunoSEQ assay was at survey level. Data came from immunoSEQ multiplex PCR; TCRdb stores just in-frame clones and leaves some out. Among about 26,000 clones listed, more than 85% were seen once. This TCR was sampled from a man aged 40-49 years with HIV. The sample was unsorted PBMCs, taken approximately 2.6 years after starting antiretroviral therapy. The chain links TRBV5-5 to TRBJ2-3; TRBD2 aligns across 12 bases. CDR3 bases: TGTGCCAGCAGCTCCGGGACTAGCGGGTCGGGGGATACGCAGTATTTT. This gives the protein CASSSGTSGSGDTQYF. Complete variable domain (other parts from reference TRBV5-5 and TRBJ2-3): DAGVTQSPTHLIKTRGQQVTLRCSPISGHKSVSWYQQVLGQGPQFIFQYYEKEERGRGNFPDRFSARQFPNYSSELNVNALLLGDSALYLCASSSGTSGSGDTQYFGPGTRLTVL.